The clone carrying this TCR beta chain was counted once. Its antigen is as yet unknown. Clones were read by immunoSEQ multiplex PCR, and TCRdb kept only the in-frame ones, dropping some. The repertoire holds tens of thousands of clones, with approximately 80% as singletons. The data were taken from a study of OX40 agonist ivuxolimab in advanced cancers. As for the study in general: Participants averaged about 60 years of age (range 23 to 79) and were around 83% male. It was permissible to have had prior anti-PD-1, anti-PD-L1 or anti-CTLA-4 therapy, and more than 30% had some.

Study conclusions and caveats: Among the lowest peripheral clonal expansion occurred in 0.1-3.0 mg/kg partial responders.

Germline V gives CDR1 ENHRY, CDR2 SYGVKD. Unmatched junction bases numbered 11, after V lost 8 bases and J lost 1 base. The CDR3 covers 16 residues. This rearrangement joins TRBV10-3 to TRBJ2-3; TRBD2 aligns across 8 bases. The TCR originated in an adult with an advanced solid tumor such as melanoma, head and neck, liver or kidney cancer. Sequencing was performed on CD4+ or CD8+ T cells sorted from blood, taken in a trial of the OX40 agonist ivuxolimab. The DNA of the CDR3 is TGTGCCATCGGGGGATCGGCGGGGGGACGCACAGATACGCAGTATTTT. This translates into CAIGGSAGGRTDTQYF.